This TCR beta chain was identified during a study of technical replicates of blood from a few donors. The table came from immunoSEQ multiplex PCR; TCRdb's copy has only in-frame clones and leaves some out. The sample comprises 100,000 or so clones, less than 96% of which are singletons, and 0.36% rests with the top ten. The sample consisted of T cells isolated from PBMCs. This TCR was sampled from a human donor in good health.

CDR3 sequence: CASSLALVASGIYEQYF. DNA for the CDR3: TGTGCCAGCAGCTTAGCCCTAGTGGCTAGCGGGATCTACGAGCAGTACTTC. The V call is TRBV7-8, the J call TRBJ2-7, with 9 bases matching TRBD2. This CDR3 is 17 amino acids long. V was clipped by 0 bases and J by 3 bases; unmatched bases: 9. Germline lookup yields CDR1 SGHVS and CDR2 FQNEAQ.